Included here is one TCR beta chain sequence, with context. The target of this receptor is not known. Base qualities are not provided; no much larger clone lies one nucleotide away. The immunoSEQ Assay, a bias-controlled multiplex PCR, was used to amplify TCRbeta CDR3 regions from genomic DNA. In the authors' own workflow: Nucleated cell counts per sample were estimated from amplification of reference gene primers within the assay. To quantify the absolute abundance of each unique TCRbeta CDR3 rearrangement, sequence reads were collapsed and filtered. For each sample, productive Simpson clonality was calculated by taking the square root of Simpson's diversity index across productive rearrangements. Held by TCRdb, this immuneACCESS table contains in-frame sequences only and omits some clones. Under half of the omission traces to an unresolved V gene where checked; the cause of the rest is unknown. V and J calls and clone size come straight from that table; D and trimming were deduced from the DNA. A total of 100,000 to 150,000 clones appear in this sample, approximately 85% of them only once. The top ten clones comprise under 7% of the sample.

This record comes from a study of blood T cell repertoires in COVID-19 (dated by TCRdb to 2018 to 2021). Study-level background: Samples covering the acute and convalescent phases of COVID-19 were provided by collaborators in the United States, Italy and Spain. Samples came from the ongoing ImmuneRACE study (first 160 participants) plus 1,254 subjects from 6 global collaborators. Subjects who had been exposed to COVID-19, were actively infected with it, or had recovered from it provided the deeply sampled blood TCRbeta repertoires that made up the dataset. The material from the prospective study consisted of cDNA or gDNA derived from T cells, B-cell-depleted T cells, or PBMCs. Sample metadata almost always included a de-identified subject ID, COVID-19 status, age in years and sex. HLA class I and class II types, where available, came from metadata supplied by the sample provider rather than from assay-based typing. The repertoires were made available in a free public database intended to serve as a resource for research on the immune response to SARS-CoV-2.

General study outcomes and caveats: The amount of clinical and demographic metadata varied by source and participant and was provided uncurated.

Its CDR3 holds 15 amino acids, cysteine through phenylalanine. The kept DNA is CDR3 alone, 45 bases in frame from the first base. V is cut back by 5 bases and J by 2 bases, with 6 bases in the junction unmatched. CDR1 SGHTA and CDR2 FQGNSA were looked up in the germline V gene. Each collaborating institution followed its own protocols to collect whole blood in K2EDTA tubes. For TCRbeta analysis, collaborators shipped samples in one of three forms: frozen whole blood, isolated PBMCs, or DNA extracted from either of those sample types. Sequenced material: peripheral blood. This chain is built from TRBV7-2 and TRBJ2-3; the junction holds 8 bases that match TRBD2. The TCR originated in a man older than 75 with active or convalescent COVID-19. The nucleotide sequence reads as follows: TGTGCCAGCAGCAGAGTAGCGGGAACCACAGATACGCAGTATTTT. Its protein is CASSRVAGTTDTQYF.